One and the same sample provided the 18 T cell receptor beta chains below, sequenced in a study of T cell changes during pregnancy in multiple sclerosis. Method: immunoSEQ multiplex PCR; TCRdb's copy keeps in-frame clones and lacks some. The table records 67,000 or so clones, almost 95% of them present only once. The sample here was CD8+ T cells from peripheral blood mononuclear cells, taken in the third trimester of pregnancy. These receptors all stem from a female donor in good health, enrolled as a control in a pregnancy study.

This chain joins TRBV5-1 and TRBJ2-1, with 7 nucleotides matching TRBD1. The length of the CDR3 is 15 residues. Germline CDR1 SGHRS, CDR2 YFSETQ. Germline trimming cut 1 base from V and 1 base from J; bases unmatched to any gene: 2. The CDR3 sequence is CASSLRQGSYNEQFF. The CDR3 DNA sequence: TGCGCCAGCAGCTTGCGACAGGGATCCTACAATGAGCAGTTCTTC.

V is TRBV4-1 and J is TRBJ2-7; 9 bases are a match to TRBD2. CDR1 and CDR2 from the germline V gene are MGHRA and YSYEKL. Germline trimming cut 0 bases from V and 1 base from J; bases unmatched to any gene: 4. This CDR3 is built from 16 residues. CDR3 sequence reads: CASSQDKLAGSYEQYF. CDR3 DNA sequence: TGCGCCAGCAGCCAAGATAAGCTAGCGGGATCCTACGAGCAGTACTTC.

This chain links TRBV6-4 with TRBJ2-3, with 10 bases identical to TRBD2. The J segment lost 2 bases and the V segment lost 6 bases, leaving 5 bases of the junction unmatched. The CDR3 loop spans 15 amino acids. The germline V gene encodes CDR1 MRHNA and CDR2 SNTAGT. CDR3 residues: CASSPGLATTDTQYF. The CDR3, as DNA: TGTGCCAGCAGCCCGGGACTAGCGACCACAGATACGCAGTATTTT.

The J gene is TRBJ1-1, the V gene TRBV7-6; no clear D. Per the germline V gene, CDR1 is SGHVS and CDR2 is FNYEAQ. V was pared by 1 base and J by 4 bases, with 7 bases between. There are 13 residues in the CDR3. In DNA, the CDR3 is TGTGCCAGCAGCTTAGGAGTTGCCACTGAAGCTTTCTTT. Amino acids: CASSLGVATEAFF. Complete variable domain (other parts from reference TRBV7-6 and TRBJ1-1): GAGVSQSPRYKVTKRGQDVALRCDPISGHVSLYWYRQALGQGPEFLTYFNYEAQQDKSGLPNDRFSAERPEGSISTLTIQRTEQRDSAMYRCASSLGVATEAFFGQGTRLTVV.

The V call is TRBV1, the J call TRBJ1-1. TRBV1 represents a pseudogene. The CDR3 runs 15 residues. CDR3 nucleotide sequence: TGCACCAGCAGTTCCGCGGGGGGGAATGGCACTGAAGCTTTCTTT. Its protein product is CTSSSAGGNGTEAFF.

This chain links TRBV27 with TRBJ2-1; 11 nucleotides align to TRBD2. Trimming at V came to 7 bases and at J to 4 bases, leaving 15 bases not matched to a gene. The CDR3 extends over 18 amino acids. Germline assignment: CDR1 MNHEY and CDR2 SMNVEV (reference sequence). The CDR3 loop is CASMSYGISGGDYNEQFF. CDR3 in DNA: TGTGCCAGCATGTCGTATGGGATTAGCGGGGGGGATTACAATGAGCAGTTCTTC.

V and J are TRBV19 and TRBJ1-2; 12 bases are a match to TRBD1. Per the germline V gene, CDR1 is LNHDA and CDR2 is SQIVND (reference sequence). CDR3 length equals 16 residues. The junction had 9 bases not matched to a gene; V was cut back by 3 bases and J by 7 bases. The CDR3 nucleotides are TGTGCCAGTAGTATCCCCCCGGGACAGGGGGCTCGTGGCTACACCTTC. It yields the protein CASSIPPGQGARGYTF.

The chain carries TRBV9 and TRBJ1-4, with a weak D call TRBD1 (5 bases). CDR3 size: 12 residues. The V end lost 3 bases, the J end lost 10 bases, and 10 bases lay between the germline ends. The germline V gene has CDR1 SGDLS and CDR2 YYNGEE. The CDR3 spells CASSGTQGKLFF. In DNA, the CDR3 is TGTGCCAGCAGCGGAACTCAGGGAAAACTGTTTTTT. The variable domain in full, completed from reference TRBV9 and TRBJ1-4, reads DSGVTQTPKHLITATGQRVTLRCSPRSGDLSVYWYQQSLDQGLQFLIQYYNGEERAKGNILERFSAQQFPDLHSELNLSSLELGDSALYFCASSGTQGKLFFGSGTQLSVL.

The chain employs TRBV9 and TRBJ2-5, with D tentatively TRBD1 (5 bases). This CDR3 is 14 amino acids long. V lost 0 bases to trimming and J lost 5 bases, with 11 bases between them. Per the germline V gene, CDR1 is SGDLS and CDR2 is YYNGEE. CDR3 nucleotide sequence: TGTGCCAGCAGCGTAGATACAGGCGCTGAGACCCAGTACTTC. This gives the protein CASSVDTGAETQYF.

The chain has TRBV6-4 and TRBJ2-7; 12 nucleotides agree with TRBD2. J was trimmed by 1 base and V by 3 bases; bases with no gene match: 10. Germline-derived CDR1 and CDR2 are MRHNA and SNTAGT. This CDR3 is built from 18 residues. The CDR3 region has the DNA TGTGCCAGCAGTGAGCCCCTCCTAGCGGGGGGGCGTTCCTACGAGCAGTACTTC. Translating it yields CASSEPLLAGGRSYEQYF.

The chain combines TRBV25-1 with TRBJ1-2; D gene unclear. V was trimmed by 4 bases and J by 14 bases, leaving 14 bases between them. This CDR3 has 11 residues. Germline assignment: CDR1 MGHDK and CDR2 SYGVNS. CDR3 sequence: CASSAGLDWTF. CDR3 nucleotide sequence: TGTGCCAGCAGTGCAGGACTCGATTGGACCTTC.

The rearrangement joins TRBV11-3 to TRBJ2-1; 8 bases agree with TRBD1. CDR1 SGHNT and CDR2 YENEEA come from the germline V gene. The CDR3 extends over 17 amino acids. V shed 1 base and J 3 bases; nucleotides not matched to a gene: 8. CDR3 nucleotides: TGTGCCAGCAGCTTAGGGGTATGGACAGGGCTCTACAATGAGCAGTTCTTC. Amino acid sequence: CASSLGVWTGLYNEQFF.

This chain connects TRBV11-3 to TRBJ2-2; TRBD1 matches at 7 bases. V was clipped by 0 bases and J by 5 bases; unmatched bases: 0. CDR3 size: 14 residues. Per germline, CDR1 SGHNT and CDR2 YENEEA. Here the CDR3 reads CASSLDRGTGELFF. Written as DNA, the CDR3 is TGTGCCAGCAGCTTAGACAGGGGGACCGGGGAGCTGTTTTTT.

The chain joins TRBV30 to TRBJ1-2, with 9 bases aligning to TRBD1. The J segment lost 4 bases and the V segment lost 3 bases, leaving 3 bases of the junction unmatched. The CDR3 loop spans 13 amino acids. Per germline, CDR1 GTSNPN and CDR2 SVGIG (reference sequence). The CDR3 here is CAWSGQGPYGYTF. Written as DNA, the CDR3 is TGTGCCTGGAGCGGACAGGGGCCCTATGGCTACACCTTC.

This rearrangement joins TRBV30 to TRBJ2-1; D not certain. Trimming shortened V by 0 bases and J by 4 bases, and 4 bases separated the two germline ends. Looked up from germline, CDR1 is GTSNPN and CDR2 is SVGIG (reference sequence). This CDR3 is built from 12 residues. The CDR3: CAWSVAYNEQFF. The DNA for the CDR3 is TGTGCCTGGAGTGTAGCTTACAATGAGCAGTTCTTC. Full variable domain (remainder filled in from reference TRBV30 and TRBJ2-1): SQTIHQWPATLVQPVGSPLSLECTVEGTSNPNLYWYRQAAGRGLQLLFYSVGIGQISSEVPQNLSASRPQDRQFILSSKKLLLSDSGFYLCAWSVAYNEQFFGPGTRLTVL.

V is TRBV5-6 and J is TRBJ2-7; D is possibly TRBD2 (7 bases). The V and J ends lost 3 bases and 3 bases respectively, with 10 bases between them. The CDR3 has 13 amino acids. The V gene's germline CDR1 is SGHDT and CDR2 YYEEEE. CDR3 region: CASSWEGGYEQYF. The DNA for the CDR3 is TGTGCCAGCAGCTGGGAGGGGGGCTACGAGCAGTACTTC.

The V gene is TRBV6-4, the J gene TRBJ1-6; D unclear. V was clipped by 0 bases and J by 7 bases, with 7 bases between them. The germline CDR1 and CDR2 sequences are MRHNA and SNTAGT. The CDR3 totals 14 residues. CDR3 sequence (DNA): TGTGCCAGCAGTGACTCCGGGATCAATTCACCCCTCCACTTT. This translates into CASSDSGINSPLHF.

This clone was seen a single time. V usage is TRBV5-6 and J usage is TRBJ2-7; D not resolved. Trimming shortened V by 3 bases and J by 0 bases, and 4 bases separated the two germline ends. This CDR3 is 12 amino acids long. Germline V gives CDR1 SGHDT, CDR2 YYEEEE. This CDR3 reads CASSSLSYEQYF. CDR3 coding DNA: TGTGCCAGCAGCTCACTCTCCTACGAGCAGTACTTC.